The clone carrying this TCR beta chain was counted many times. Its antigen is unknown. The authors built TCR beta libraries using iRepertoire HTBI primers and Arm-PCR of CDR3 regions. Per the original methods: The identification of 60 or so TRBV and 14 TRBJ segments was made across samples. TCRdb reprocessed the multiplex PCR reads with MiXCR, giving one entry per CDR3 protein. The V and J calls were not made by the authors but by TCRdb's processing. The repertoire holds some 370,000 distinct CDR3 sequences, with less than 25% as singletons. The data were obtained in a study of regulatory T cells in long-lasting Graves disease. Study background: Persistent Graves' disease meant over 5 years of antithyroid drugs with positive TSH receptor antibodies.

Germline CDR1 reads MNHEY; CDR2 reads SVGEGT. The V end lost 6 bases, the J end lost 7 bases, and 18 bases lay between the germline ends. The CDR3 totals 14 residues. Points from the study as a whole: Persistent Graves' patients had lower TCR diversity than newly diagnosed ones. Persistent disease preferred TRBV28, TRBJ1-2 and TRBJ2-5; new disease, TRBV20-1 and TRBJ2-1.

Regarding time point: persistent/refractory GD, antithyroid drugs over 5 years with positive TRAb. The TCR library was made from RNA extracted from PBMCs. The chain recombines TRBV6-2 or TRBV6-3 with TRBJ2-5, with D possibly matching TRBD2 (6 bases). The specimen comprised peripheral blood mononuclear cells (PBMCs), sampled when the disease was refractory, from a patient treated with antithyroid drugs. The clonotype was recovered from a female donor with Graves disease. The CDR3 DNA follows: TGTGCCAGCAGGGGTGTAGGCGGGATCGGGACCCAGTACTTC. Translating it yields CASRGVGGIGTQYF.